Listed here are 21 T cell receptor beta chains from one sample, sequenced in a study of cytomegalovirus exposure and HLA in healthy donors (dated by TCRdb to about 2017). Library preparation was by the immunoSEQ multiplex PCR assay. For the multiplex PCR, a mixture combining 60 forward primers for TCR Vbeta segments and 13 reverse primers for TCR Jbeta segments was used. The immuneACCESS repertoire file appears here via TCRdb, limited to in-frame rearrangements. These files lack a portion of the clones; in checked studies, under half of the deficit traces to unresolved V genes, and the cause of the others is not known. The sample table records under 200,000 clones; about 13% of these occur just once. The ten biggest clones cover 7.8% of the sample. Sequenced input: PBMCs. The receptors here all came from a man between 45 and 60 years old in good health and CMV-seropositive.

This chain uses TRBV6-1 with TRBJ1-6; no reliable D call. Germline loops: CDR1 MNHNS, CDR2 SASEGT. CDR3 size: 14 residues. V was pared by 0 bases and J by 9 bases, with 9 bases between. CDR3 DNA: TGTGCCAGCAGTGAAGCGGAGAGACTTTCACCCCTCCACTTT. This sequence encodes CASSEAERLSPLHF.

V gene TRBV6-5 combines with J gene TRBJ1-6; maybe TRBD1 (6 bases). CDR1 is MNHEY and CDR2 is SVGAGI in the germline V gene. CDR3 size: 15 residues. V lost 7 bases and J lost 10, with 20 bases in between. The CDR3 sequence: CASKFGSQTGSPLHF. The CDR3 coding sequence is TGTGCCAGCAAGTTCGGATCACAGACAGGCTCACCCCTCCACTTT.

In this sample, this clone turned up a few times. The chain links TRBV4-3 to TRBJ1-1, with a possible D match to TRBD1 (6 bases). There are 15 residues in the CDR3. V was trimmed by 1 base and J by 1 base, leaving 10 bases between them. Germline assignment: CDR1 LGHNA and CDR2 YSLEER. The DNA for the CDR3 is TGCGCCAGCAGCCAAGGACAGGAGTCGAACACTGAAGCTTTCTTT. Protein sequence: CASSQGQESNTEAFF.

V and J are TRBV5-4 and TRBJ2-7, with D maybe TRBD1 (6 bases). In germline, CDR1 is SGHNT, CDR2 YYREEE (reference sequence). This CDR3 comprises 16 residues. Trimming took 3 bases from V and 4 from J, leaving 20 bases between them. DNA for the CDR3: TGTGCCAGCAGCTCGCGAACCGCCGGACAGATATACGAGCAGTACTTC. Its translation: CASSSRTAGQIYEQYF.

A few counts support this clone. The gene calls are TRBV4-3 and TRBJ2-2, with a weak D call TRBD1 (6 bases). V lost 0 bases and J lost 3, with 14 bases in between. CDR3 length: 17 amino acids. The V gene's germline CDR1 is LGHNA and CDR2 YSLEER. Written as DNA, the CDR3 is TGCGCCAGCAGCCAAGAGATTCAGGGGCAGTACACCGGGGAGCTGTTTTTT. Translation gives CASSQEIQGQYTGELFF.

This clone occurred a few times. The chain couples TRBV6-5 to TRBJ2-2; tentatively, D is TRBD1 (7 bases). This CDR3 spans 15 amino acids. With 5 bases removed from V and 5 bases from J, the gap between germline ends came to 15 bases. The germline CDR1 and CDR2 sequences are MNHEY and SVGAGI. The CDR3 sequence is CASSRTGAGTGELFF. The CDR3 DNA reads TGTGCCAGCAGTCGTACAGGGGCGGGGACCGGGGAGCTGTTTTTT.

The chain combines TRBV29-1 with TRBJ1-2, with 7 nucleotides matching TRBD1. The length of the CDR3 is 13 residues. V was clipped by 3 bases and J by 5 bases; unmatched bases: 6. CDR1 and CDR2 from the germline V gene are SQVTM and ANQGSEA. Here the CDR3 reads CSVEVDRVYGYTF. The CDR3 coding sequence is TGCAGCGTTGAGGTCGACAGGGTGTATGGCTACACCTTC.

This clone was observed a handful of times. The V call is TRBV18, the J call TRBJ1-1; 10 positions agree with TRBD1. J gave up 7 bases and V 6 bases, and 8 bases lay outside the gene matches. The CDR3 has 14 amino acids. The germline V gene has CDR1 KGHSH and CDR2 LQKENI. DNA for the CDR3: TGTGCCAGCTCTGGGGACAGGGGAGTCAGTGAAGCTTTCTTT. Its protein is CASSGDRGVSEAFF.

In this sample, this clone turned up once. The chain has TRBV5-5 and TRBJ2-7; D gene ambiguous. This CDR3 is built from 13 residues. V was shortened by 0 bases and J by 3 bases, with 7 bases between the two germline ends. Germline CDR1 and CDR2: SGHKS and YYEKEE (reference sequence). The CDR3 sequence is CASSLGNSYEQYV. CDR3 nucleotides: TGTGCCAGCAGCTTGGGGAATAGCTACGAGCAGTACGTC.

With regard to this clone: The identical CDR3 is also encoded by other nucleotide sequences in the sample. The chain uses TRBV27 and TRBJ2-5; 7 bases map to TRBD1. Germline V CDR1 and CDR2: MNHEY, SMNVEV (reference sequence). V shed 5 bases and J 4 bases; nucleotides not matched to a gene: 4. The CDR3 is 13 amino acids. The CDR3 spells CASSPTGRETQYF. As DNA, the CDR3 is TGTGCCAGCAGTCCGACAGGGAGAGAGACCCAGTACTTC.

This clone turned up a few times. The chain couples TRBV6-1 to TRBJ2-1; D uncertain. Germline lookup yields CDR1 MNHNS and CDR2 SASEGT. This CDR3 is built from 12 residues. V was trimmed by 3 bases and J by 15 bases, leaving 15 bases between them. In DNA form, the CDR3 reads TGTGCCAGCAGTGACTTTATCCAGTCGCCGTTCTTC. It is translated as CASSDFIQSPFF.

The rearrangement joins TRBV13 to TRBJ2-7; 7 bases align to TRBD1. The CDR3 has 13 amino acids. V dropped 8 bases and J dropped 2; count of bases not matched to a gene: 6. Germline-derived CDR1 and CDR2 are PRHDT and FYEKMQ (reference sequence). CDR3 bases: TGTGCCAGCGGGGGACAGATCACCTACGAGCAGTACTTC. This sequence encodes CASGGQITYEQYF.

The genes are TRBV29-1 and TRBJ2-2, with 13 bases that match TRBD2. CDR1 and CDR2 from the germline V gene are SQVTM and ANQGSEA. There are 18 residues in the CDR3. Germline trimming cut 4 bases from V and 3 bases from J; bases unmatched to any gene: 11. This CDR3 reads CSVVQSGLAGIDTGELFF. Written as DNA, the CDR3 is TGCAGCGTTGTGCAGTCGGGACTAGCGGGGATAGACACCGGGGAGCTGTTTTTT.

V gene TRBV20-1 combines with J gene TRBJ1-2; D might be TRBD1 (6 bases). The length of the CDR3 is 10 residues. Germline V gene lookup returns CDR1 DFQATT and CDR2 SNEGSKA (reference sequence). V was pared by 8 bases and J by 10 bases, with 14 bases between. The DNA for the CDR3 is TGCAGTTGGACAGAGAAACTCTACACCTTC. This codes for CSWTEKLYTF.

DNA of the CDR3: TGTGCCAGCAGTGACCGGGCAGCGGTCCCCAATGAGCAGTTCTTC. Protein sequence: CASSDRAAVPNEQFF. This chain joins TRBV6-1 and TRBJ2-1, with D tentatively TRBD2 (5 bases). This CDR3 has 15 amino acids. Germline V CDR1 and CDR2: MNHNS, SASEGT. V shed 3 bases and J shed 6 bases, with 15 bases lying between them.

This clone was seen only a few times. The chain joins TRBV5-6 to TRBJ2-3, with TRBD1 matching over 7 bases. Germline loops: CDR1 SGHDT, CDR2 YYEEEE. This CDR3 comprises 15 residues. Trimming at V came to 3 bases and at J to 2 bases, leaving 6 bases not matched to a gene. CDR3 in amino acids: CASSSDRLFTDTQYF. CDR3 in DNA: TGTGCCAGCAGCTCGGACAGGCTTTTCACAGATACGCAGTATTTT.

This clone was counted only a few times. One end of the junction fails to match germline, which may point to a read error. The genes are TRBV28 and TRBJ1-2; D is unclear. The germline V gene encodes CDR1 MDHEN and CDR2 SYDVKM. The CDR3 extends over 13 amino acids. CDR3 DNA: TGTGCCAGCAGTTTGTCCGTAGCCTATAGCTACACCTTC. This codes for CASSLSVAYSYTF.

The sample holds a few counts of this clone. The J gene is TRBJ2-7, the V gene TRBV30, with TRBD2 matching 9 bases. The CDR3 loop spans 12 amino acids. V trimming: 4 bases; J trimming: 4 bases; junction bases outside the gene matches: 2. The germline V gene encodes CDR1 GTSNPN and CDR2 SVGIG (reference sequence). CDR3 nucleotides: TGTGCCTGGACTAGCGGGGCGTACGAGCAGTACTTC. Translating it yields CAWTSGAYEQYF.

The chain is built from TRBV5-1 and TRBJ2-1; D is perhaps TRBD1 (5 bases). The CDR3 runs 16 residues. Germline CDR1 reads SGHRS; CDR2 reads YFSETQ. The V end was cut by 1 base, the J end by 0 bases, with 11 bases between. The CDR3 sequence: CASSLSRGNSYNEQFF. The CDR3 DNA sequence: TGCGCCAGCAGCTTGTCAAGGGGTAACTCCTACAATGAGCAGTTCTTC.

V usage is TRBV6-5 and J usage is TRBJ2-3; the D gene is possibly TRBD1 (6 bases). CDR3 length: 15 residues. The germline gives CDR1 MNHEY, CDR2 SVGAGI. V was pared by 7 bases and J by 3 bases, with 17 bases between. CDR3 nucleotide sequence: TGTGCCAGCACCCTAAATGGACAGCTAACAGATACGCAGTATTTT. It codes for CASTLNGQLTDTQYF.

The chain carries TRBV4-1 and TRBJ1-4, with 12 bases matching TRBD1. The ends lost 3 bases at V and 9 bases at J; junction bases unmatched: 2. This CDR3 is built from 14 residues. Looked up from germline, CDR1 is MGHRA and CDR2 is YSYEKL. The DNA of the CDR3 is TGCGCCAGCAGCCACCGGGACAGGGGGCAAAAACTGTTTTTT. Its protein product is CASSHRDRGQKLFF.